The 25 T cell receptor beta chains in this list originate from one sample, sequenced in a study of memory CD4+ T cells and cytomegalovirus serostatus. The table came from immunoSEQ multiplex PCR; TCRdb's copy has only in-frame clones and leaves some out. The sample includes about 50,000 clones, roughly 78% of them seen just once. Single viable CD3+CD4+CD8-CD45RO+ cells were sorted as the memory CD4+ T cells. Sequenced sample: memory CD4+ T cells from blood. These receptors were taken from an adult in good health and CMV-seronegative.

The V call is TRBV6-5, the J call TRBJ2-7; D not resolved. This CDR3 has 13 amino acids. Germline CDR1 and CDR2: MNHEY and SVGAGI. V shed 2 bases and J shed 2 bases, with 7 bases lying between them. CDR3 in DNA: TGTGCCAGCAGTTACGACATAACCTACGAGCAGTACTTC. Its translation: CASSYDITYEQYF.

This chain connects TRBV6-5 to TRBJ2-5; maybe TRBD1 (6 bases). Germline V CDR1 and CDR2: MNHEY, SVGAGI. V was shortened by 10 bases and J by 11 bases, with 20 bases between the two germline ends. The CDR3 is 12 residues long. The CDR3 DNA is TGTGCCACCTCGACAGGTCTTCATGAGCAGTACTTC. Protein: CATSTGLHEQYF.

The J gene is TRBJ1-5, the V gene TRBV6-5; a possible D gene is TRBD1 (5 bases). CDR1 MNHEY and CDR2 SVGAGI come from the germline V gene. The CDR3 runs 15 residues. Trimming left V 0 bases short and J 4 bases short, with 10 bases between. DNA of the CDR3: TGTGCCAGCAGTTACTCGAGTAAGGGGAATCAGCCCCAGCATTTT. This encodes CASSYSSKGNQPQHF.

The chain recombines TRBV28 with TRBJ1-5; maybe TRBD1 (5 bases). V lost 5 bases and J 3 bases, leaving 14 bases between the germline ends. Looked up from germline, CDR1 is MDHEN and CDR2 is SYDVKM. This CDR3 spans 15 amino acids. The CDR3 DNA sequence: TGTGCCAGCAGTCAAGGGGTGTGGGTCAATCAGCCCCAGCATTTT. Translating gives CASSQGVWVNQPQHF. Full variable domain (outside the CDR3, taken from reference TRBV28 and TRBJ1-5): DVKVTQSSRYLVKRTGEKVFLECVQDMDHENMFWYRQDPGLGLRLIYFSYDVKMKEKGDIPEGYSVSREKKERFSLILESASTNQTSMYLCASSQGVWVNQPQHFGDGTRLSIL.

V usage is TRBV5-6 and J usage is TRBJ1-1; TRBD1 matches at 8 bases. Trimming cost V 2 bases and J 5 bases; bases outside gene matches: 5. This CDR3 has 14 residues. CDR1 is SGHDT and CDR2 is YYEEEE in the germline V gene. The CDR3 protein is CASSFGTGGTEAFF. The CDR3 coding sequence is TGTGCCAGCAGCTTCGGAACAGGGGGGACTGAAGCTTTCTTT.

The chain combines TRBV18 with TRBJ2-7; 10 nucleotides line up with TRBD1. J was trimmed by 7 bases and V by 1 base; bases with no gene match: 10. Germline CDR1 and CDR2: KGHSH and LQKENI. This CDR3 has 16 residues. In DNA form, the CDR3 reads TGTGCCAGCTCACCACTACCGGGACAGGGGTCGGAGGAGCAGTACTTC. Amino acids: CASSPLPGQGSEEQYF.

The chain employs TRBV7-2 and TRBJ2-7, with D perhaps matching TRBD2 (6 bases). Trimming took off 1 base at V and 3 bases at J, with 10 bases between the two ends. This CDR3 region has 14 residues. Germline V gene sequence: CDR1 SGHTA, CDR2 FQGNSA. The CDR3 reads CASSLGGVRYEQYF. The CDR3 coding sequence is TGTGCCAGCAGCTTAGGGGGGGTTCGCTACGAGCAGTACTTC.

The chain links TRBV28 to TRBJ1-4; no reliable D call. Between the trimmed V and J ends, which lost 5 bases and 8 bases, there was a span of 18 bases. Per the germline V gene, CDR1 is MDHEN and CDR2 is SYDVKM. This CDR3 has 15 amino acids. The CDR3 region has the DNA TGTGCCAGCAGTGGCCAAGGACGTATTGGAGAAAAACTGTTTTTT. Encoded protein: CASSGQGRIGEKLFF.

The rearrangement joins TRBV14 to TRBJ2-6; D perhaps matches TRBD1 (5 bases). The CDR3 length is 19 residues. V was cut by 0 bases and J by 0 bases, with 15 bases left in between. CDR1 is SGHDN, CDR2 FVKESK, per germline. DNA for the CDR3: TGTGCCAGCAGCCAAGAGGTTTCAGGGTCCCTCTCTGGGGCCAACGTCCTGACTTTC. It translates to CASSQEVSGSLSGANVLTF.

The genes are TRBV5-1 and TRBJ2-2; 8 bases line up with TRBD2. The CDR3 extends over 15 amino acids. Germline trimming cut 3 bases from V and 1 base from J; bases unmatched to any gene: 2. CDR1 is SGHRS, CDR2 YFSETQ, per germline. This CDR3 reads CASSWAGGNTGELFF. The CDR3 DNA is TGCGCCAGCAGCTGGGCGGGAGGGAACACCGGGGAGCTGTTTTTT.

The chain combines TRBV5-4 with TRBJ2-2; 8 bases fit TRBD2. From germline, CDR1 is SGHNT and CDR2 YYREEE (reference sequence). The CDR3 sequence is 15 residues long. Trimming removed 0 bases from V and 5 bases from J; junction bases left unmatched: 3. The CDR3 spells CASSLETGGTGELFF. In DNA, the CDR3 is TGTGCCAGCAGCTTGGAAACGGGAGGGACCGGGGAGCTGTTTTTT.

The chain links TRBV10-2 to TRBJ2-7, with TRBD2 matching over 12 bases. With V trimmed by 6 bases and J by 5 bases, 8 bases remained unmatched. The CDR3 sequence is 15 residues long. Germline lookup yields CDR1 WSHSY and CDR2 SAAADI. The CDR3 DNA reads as TGCGCCAGCAGCCGACTGACTAGCGGGAGCAACGAGCAGTACTTC. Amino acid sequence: CASSRLTSGSNEQYF.

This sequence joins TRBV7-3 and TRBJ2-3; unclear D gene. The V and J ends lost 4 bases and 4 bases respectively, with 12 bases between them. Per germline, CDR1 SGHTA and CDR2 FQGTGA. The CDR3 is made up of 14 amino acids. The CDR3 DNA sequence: TGTGCCAGCAGCTCCGGCCTAGTCTCAGATACGCAGTATTTT. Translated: CASSSGLVSDTQYF.

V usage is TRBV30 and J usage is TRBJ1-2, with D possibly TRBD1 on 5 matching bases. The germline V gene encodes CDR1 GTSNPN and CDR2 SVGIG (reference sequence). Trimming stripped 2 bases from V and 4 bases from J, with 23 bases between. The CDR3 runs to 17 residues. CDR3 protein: CAWSTLAPLGGVYGYTF. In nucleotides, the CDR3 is TGTGCCTGGAGTACCTTAGCTCCTCTGGGGGGGGTCTATGGCTACACCTTC.

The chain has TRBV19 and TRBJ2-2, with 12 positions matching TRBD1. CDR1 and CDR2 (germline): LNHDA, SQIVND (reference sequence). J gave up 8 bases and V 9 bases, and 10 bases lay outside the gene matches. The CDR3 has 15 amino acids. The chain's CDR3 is CASHPGQGAGGELFF. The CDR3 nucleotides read TGTGCCAGCCACCCGGGACAGGGGGCCGGAGGGGAGCTGTTTTTT.

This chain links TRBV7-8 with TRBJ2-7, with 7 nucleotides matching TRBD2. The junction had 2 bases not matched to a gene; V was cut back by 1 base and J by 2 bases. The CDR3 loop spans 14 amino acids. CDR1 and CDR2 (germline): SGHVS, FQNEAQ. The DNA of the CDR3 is TGTGCCAGCAGCTTAGAGGGACTACCCTACGAGCAGTACTTC. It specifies CASSLEGLPYEQYF.

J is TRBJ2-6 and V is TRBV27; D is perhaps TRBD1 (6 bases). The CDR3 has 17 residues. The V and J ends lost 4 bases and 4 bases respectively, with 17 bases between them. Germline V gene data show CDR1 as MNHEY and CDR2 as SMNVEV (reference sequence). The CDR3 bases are TGTGCCAGCAGTTCACTGGACAGCTCCTCCGGGGCCAACGTCCTGACTTTC. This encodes CASSSLDSSSGANVLTF.

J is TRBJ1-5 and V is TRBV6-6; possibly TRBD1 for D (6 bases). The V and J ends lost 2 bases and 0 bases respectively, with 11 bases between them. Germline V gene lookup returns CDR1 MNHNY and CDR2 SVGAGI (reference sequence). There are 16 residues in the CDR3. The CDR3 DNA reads TGTGCCAGCAGTTACGGGCAGGGGATTAGCAATCAGCCCCAGCATTTT. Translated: CASSYGQGISNQPQHF.

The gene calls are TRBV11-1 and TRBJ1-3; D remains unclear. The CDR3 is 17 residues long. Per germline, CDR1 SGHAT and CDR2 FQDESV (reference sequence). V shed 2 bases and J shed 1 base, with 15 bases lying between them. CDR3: CASSLLMSATSGNTIYF. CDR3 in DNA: TGTGCCAGCAGCTTATTGATGTCGGCGACATCTGGAAACACCATATATTTT. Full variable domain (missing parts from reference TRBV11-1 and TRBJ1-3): EAEVAQSPRYKITEKSQAVAFWCDPISGHATLYWYRQILGQGPELLVQFQDESVVDDSQLPKDRFSAERLKGVDSTLKIQPAELGDSAMYLCASSLLMSATSGNTIYFGEGSWLTVV.

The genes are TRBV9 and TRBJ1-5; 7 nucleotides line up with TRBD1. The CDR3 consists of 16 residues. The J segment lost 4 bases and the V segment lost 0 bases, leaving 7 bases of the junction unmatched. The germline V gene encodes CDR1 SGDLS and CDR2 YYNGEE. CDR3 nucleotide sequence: TGTGCCAGCAGCGTAGGTGGGGGGACAGATAATCAGCCCCAGCATTTT. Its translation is CASSVGGGTDNQPQHF.

DNA for the CDR3: TGCGCCAGCAGCTTGAGGACTAGCGGGAGGGCGGGGGCAGATACGCAGTATTTT. Residues: CASSLRTSGRAGADTQYF. This sequence joins TRBV5-1 and TRBJ2-3; TRBD2 aligns across 15 bases. This CDR3 region has 18 residues. J gave up 4 bases and V 1 base, and 7 bases lay outside the gene matches. Germline-derived CDR1 and CDR2 are SGHRS and YFSETQ.

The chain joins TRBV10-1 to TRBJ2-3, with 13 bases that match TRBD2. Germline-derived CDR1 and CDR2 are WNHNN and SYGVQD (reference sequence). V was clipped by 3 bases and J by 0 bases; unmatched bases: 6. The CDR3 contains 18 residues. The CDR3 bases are TGCGCCAGCAGTGATTCGGGACTAGCGGGATCTAGCACAGATACGCAGTATTTT. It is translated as CASSDSGLAGSSTDTQYF.

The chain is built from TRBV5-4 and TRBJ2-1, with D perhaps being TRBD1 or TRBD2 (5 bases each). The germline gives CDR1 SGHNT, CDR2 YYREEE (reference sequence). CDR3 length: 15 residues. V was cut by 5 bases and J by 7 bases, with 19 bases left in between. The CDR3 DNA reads TGTGCCAGCAGATTCGACAGTGGGCCGGGGAATGAGCAGTTCTTC. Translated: CASRFDSGPGNEQFF.

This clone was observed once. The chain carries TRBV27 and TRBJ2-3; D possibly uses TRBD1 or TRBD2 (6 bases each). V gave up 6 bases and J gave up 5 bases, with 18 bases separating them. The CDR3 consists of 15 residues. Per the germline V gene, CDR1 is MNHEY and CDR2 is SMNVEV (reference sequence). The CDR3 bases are TGTGCCAGCAGAAGAAAGCGACTAGGGGGAGATACGCAGTATTTT. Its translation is CASRRKRLGGDTQYF.

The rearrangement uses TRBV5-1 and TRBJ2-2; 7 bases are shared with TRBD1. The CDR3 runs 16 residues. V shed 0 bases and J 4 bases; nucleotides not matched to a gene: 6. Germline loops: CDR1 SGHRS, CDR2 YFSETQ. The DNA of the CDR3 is TGCGCCAGCAGCTTGGCAAAGGGGGCTCTCACCGGGGAGCTGTTTTTT. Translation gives CASSLAKGALTGELFF.